The rows below give T cell receptor beta chains drawn from one sample of a study of blood T cell repertoires in COVID-19. Clones were read by immunoSEQ multiplex PCR, and TCRdb kept only the in-frame ones, dropping some. The sample holds about 110,000 clones, around 79% seen once. The sample comprised peripheral blood. The origin of the receptors is an elderly woman with active or convalescent COVID-19. The CDR3 runs from the conserved cysteine through the conserved F or W. Fields, in order: CDR3 protein, CDR3 DNA, D gene, V gene, clone size, J gene. D genes are given only for firm matches. Clone size, where shown, is once, few, many, or a class for clones that have expanded.

CDR3 protein: CASTPEVGANVLTF
CDR3 DNA: TGCGCCAGCACCCCGGAGGTGGGGGCCAACGTCCTGACTTTC
D gene: -
V gene: TRBV5-1
clone size: -
J gene: TRBJ2-6

CDR3 protein: CSVLEANKGDNYGYTF
CDR3 DNA: TGCAGCGTTTTAGAGGCTAACAAAGGGGATAACTATGGCTACACCTTC
D gene: -
V gene: TRBV29-1
clone size: -
J gene: TRBJ1-2

CDR3 protein: CASTPSSGYTEAFF
CDR3 DNA: TGCGCCAGCACTCCTTCTTCAGGGTACACTGAAGCTTTCTTT
D gene: -
V gene: TRBV5-1
clone size: -
J gene: TRBJ1-1

CDR3 protein: CASSPGLAGGLIQGLDTQYF
CDR3 DNA: TGTGCCAGCTCACCGGGACTAGCGGGAGGTCTGATCCAGGGCCTGGATACGCAGTATTTT
D gene: TRBD2
V gene: TRBV18
clone size: -
J gene: TRBJ2-3

CDR3 protein: CASRGQFNQPQHF
CDR3 DNA: TGTGCCAGCAGAGGACAGTTCAATCAGCCCCAGCATTTT
D gene: -
V gene: TRBV6-5
clone size: -
J gene: TRBJ1-5

CDR3 protein: CASSELSDQETQYF
CDR3 DNA: TGTGCCAGCAGTGAACTGTCTGACCAAGAGACCCAGTACTTC
D gene: -
V gene: TRBV2
clone size: few
J gene: TRBJ2-5

CDR3 protein: CASSYRPSTYEQYF
CDR3 DNA: TGTGCCAGTAGCTACAGACCCAGCACCTACGAGCAGTACTTC
D gene: -
V gene: TRBV19
clone size: -
J gene: TRBJ2-7

CDR3 protein: CAARQGIVTEAFF
CDR3 DNA: TGTGCCGCCCGACAGGGGATTGTCACTGAAGCTTTCTTT
D gene: TRBD1
V gene: TRBV2
clone size: -
J gene: TRBJ1-1

CDR3 protein: CASSFFPDYGYTF
CDR3 DNA: TGTGCCAGCAGTTTTTTTCCGGACTATGGCTACACCTTC
D gene: -
V gene: TRBV6-2/TRBV6-3
clone size: -
J gene: TRBJ1-2

CDR3 protein: CAWSPRQGAQVKKLFF
CDR3 DNA: TGTGCCTGGAGTCCCAGGCAGGGGGCCCAGGTGAAGAAACTGTTTTTT
D gene: TRBD1
V gene: TRBV30
clone size: -
J gene: TRBJ1-4

CDR3 protein: CASFDRGRKPYNEQFF
CDR3 DNA: TGCGCCAGTTTTGACAGGGGGCGAAAACCCTACAATGAGCAGTTCTTC
D gene: TRBD1
V gene: TRBV10-2
clone size: once
J gene: TRBJ2-1

CDR3 protein: CASSSAGGGREKLFF
CDR3 DNA: TGTGCCAGCAGCTCCGCTGGGGGGGGGCGAGAAAAACTGTTTTTT
D gene: -
V gene: TRBV28
clone size: -
J gene: TRBJ1-4

CDR3 protein: CASSGGTTLSTGELFF
CDR3 DNA: TGCGCCAGCAGTGGTGGGACTACGCTTTCCACCGGGGAGCTGTTTTTT
D gene: TRBD2
V gene: TRBV10-2
clone size: -
J gene: TRBJ2-2

CDR3 protein: CASSLPFTGTRPKNEQFF
CDR3 DNA: TGTGCCAGCAGCCTACCGTTCACCGGGACTAGGCCCAAGAATGAGCAGTTCTTC
D gene: TRBD2
V gene: TRBV11-2
clone size: -
J gene: TRBJ2-1

CDR3 protein: CASSGLTWDRRGETQYF
CDR3 DNA: TGTGCCAGCAGCGGACTAACTTGGGACAGGCGAGGAGAGACCCAGTACTTC
D gene: TRBD1
V gene: TRBV7-9
clone size: -
J gene: TRBJ2-5

CDR3 protein: CASSDRVSYEQYF
CDR3 DNA: TGTGCCAGCAGTGACCGGGTCTCCTACGAGCAGTACTTC
D gene: -
V gene: TRBV6-1
clone size: -
J gene: TRBJ2-7

CDR3 protein: CASSPRELYGYTF
CDR3 DNA: TGTGCCAGCAGTCCCCGGGAGCTATATGGCTACACCTTC
D gene: -
V gene: TRBV6-5
clone size: -
J gene: TRBJ1-2

CDR3 protein: CASSLGGTSRSYEQYF
CDR3 DNA: TGTGCCAGCAGCCTAGGGGGGACTAGTCGATCCTACGAGCAGTACTTC
D gene: TRBD2
V gene: TRBV7-8
clone size: few
J gene: TRBJ2-7

CDR3 protein: CASSQYGGQLDEKLFF
CDR3 DNA: TGCGCCAGCAGCCAATACGGCGGACAGTTGGATGAAAAACTGTTTTTT
D gene: -
V gene: TRBV4-3
clone size: -
J gene: TRBJ1-4

CDR3 protein: CSAGQGRNSDTQYF
CDR3 DNA: TGCAGCGCGGGACAGGGGAGGAATTCAGATACGCAGTATTTT
D gene: TRBD1
V gene: TRBV29-1
clone size: once
J gene: TRBJ2-3

CDR3 protein: CASSQPPGGYGTGELFF
CDR3 DNA: TGCGCCAGCAGCCAACCCCCGGGGGGGTATGGGACCGGGGAGCTGTTTTTT
D gene: TRBD2
V gene: TRBV4-1
clone size: -
J gene: TRBJ2-2

CDR3 protein: CASSLSGRANTGELFF
CDR3 DNA: TGCGCCAGCAGCCTTAGCGGGAGAGCGAACACCGGGGAGCTGTTTTTT
D gene: TRBD2
V gene: TRBV5-1
clone size: -
J gene: TRBJ2-2

CDR3 protein: CASSLQGWNEQFF
CDR3 DNA: TGTGCCAGCAGCTTACAGGGGTGGAATGAGCAGTTCTTC
D gene: TRBD1
V gene: TRBV5-5
clone size: few
J gene: TRBJ2-1

CDR3 protein: CASSYQIDREYGEQYF
CDR3 DNA: TGTGCCAGCAGTTACCAAATTGACAGGGAATATGGCGAGCAGTACTTC
D gene: TRBD1
V gene: TRBV6-5
clone size: -
J gene: TRBJ2-7

CDR3 protein: CASSDGQGARAYNEQFF
CDR3 DNA: TGTGCCAGCAGTGACGGACAGGGGGCGCGAGCCTACAATGAGCAGTTCTTC
D gene: TRBD1
V gene: TRBV2
clone size: few
J gene: TRBJ2-1

CDR3 protein: CASSLVGAALGNTIYF
CDR3 DNA: TGCGCCAGCAGCTTGGTAGGGGCGGCTCTGGGAAACACCATATATTTT
D gene: -
V gene: TRBV5-1
clone size: -
J gene: TRBJ1-3

CDR3 protein: CAWREGRGTEAFF
CDR3 DNA: TGTGCCTGGAGAGAGGGGAGGGGCACTGAAGCTTTCTTT
D gene: -
V gene: TRBV30
clone size: -
J gene: TRBJ1-1

CDR3 protein: CASSRGLSNEQFF
CDR3 DNA: TGCGCCAGCAGCAGGGGACTGTCCAATGAGCAGTTCTTC
D gene: -
V gene: TRBV5-1
clone size: -
J gene: TRBJ2-1